Sequencing of this TCR beta chain was carried out in a study of OX40 agonist ivuxolimab in advanced cancers. With respect to the entire study: Ivuxolimab was a fully human IgG2 agonistic monoclonal antibody targeting the costimulatory receptor OX40 (CD134). Patients were allowed to have had prior anti-PD-1, anti-PD-L1 or anti-CTLA-4 therapy, and 40% of the dose-escalation patients had been treated with checkpoint inhibitors. Of the approximately 50 dose-escalation patients, hepatocellular carcinoma was present in some 19, melanoma in approximately 15, renal cell carcinoma in 9 and head and neck cancer in 9. The paper reports the monotherapy dose-escalation portion (N = 52 patients) of the phase I ivuxolimab trial. Peripheral TCRbeta sequencing was intended to test whether TCR sequence diversity was altered and clonal T-cell expansion was caused by ivuxolimab. In the dose-escalation cohort, 82.7% of patients were male, and the mean age was approximately 55 years, with a range of 23 to 79. Intravenous ivuxolimab was administered to patients every 2 weeks at six dose levels: 0.01, 0.1, 0.3, 1.5, 3 and 10 mg/kg. Three dose-escalation patients achieved partial responses, one with hepatocellular carcinoma and two with cutaneous melanoma. The investigation overall reported the following: Low levels of normalized T-cell clonal expansion were also seen in some nonresponding patients. At doses of 0.1 to 3.0 mg/kg, clonal expansion of both CD4+ and CD8+ T cells in blood was seen between baseline and week 6. The antigen specificity of the peripheral T cells that underwent clonal expansion was not determined. In the 0.1-3.0 mg/kg groups, partial responders were among the patients with the lowest normalized peripheral clonal expansion, particularly in CD8+ T cells. After ivuxolimab, CD8+ T cells had more expanded clones than CD4+ T cells on average.

The trial excluded patients who had a history of autoimmune disease or who were on systemic immunosuppression. Peripheral blood for TCR sequencing was collected from all dose cohorts at baseline, on cycle 4 day 1, and on cycle 7 day 1. Samples were obtained from an open-label, multicenter, first-in-human phase I dose-escalation trial of ivuxolimab. Adults with locally advanced or metastatic melanoma, renal cell, hepatocellular, or head and neck squamous cell carcinoma were enrolled in the trial. Before TCR sequencing, CD4+ and CD8+ T cells were separately sorted from peripheral blood. A note on this clone: Its antigen is still unknown. No per-base quality is available; no much larger clone lies one base away.

To sequence the TCRbeta CDR3 region, genomic DNA was isolated from the sorted cells. The immunoSEQ Assay was used to sequence the TCRbeta CDR3 regions. Entries here come from immuneACCESS through TCRdb and include only in-frame sequences with V and J called. Some clones fail to appear in such tables; in the studies checked, an unresolved V gene covers under half of the shortfall, and the cause of the remainder is unknown. The sample has about 77,000 clones on record, over 70% of them singletons. The ten largest clones capture about 4.9% of the sample. The sequenced sample was CD4+ or CD8+ T cells sorted from blood, obtained in a trial of the OX40 agonist ivuxolimab. This receptor was identified in an adult with an advanced solid tumor such as melanoma, head and neck, liver or kidney cancer.

The bases read TGTGCCATCAGTGGCTTTAGCGAAGGCACAGATACGCAGTATTTT. The encoded protein is CAISGFSEGTDTQYF. In this chain, TRBV10-3 is recombined with TRBJ2-3, with a tentative D gene TRBD2 over 5 matching bases. The CDR1 and CDR2 encoded by the germline V gene are ENHRY and SYGVKD. V is clipped by 4 bases and J by 1 base, and the sequence between their germline boundaries is 12 bases long. The CDR3 covers 15 residues, taking in both the cysteine and the phenylalanine. Left in the record is the CDR3 DNA by itself, 45 bases read in frame from the first base.